This TCR beta chain was identified in a study of HIV-infected patients and healthy controls. Findings of the study overall: Healthy control repertoires had roughly threefold more distinct CDR3s than untreated HIV+ repertoires, and higher Shannon diversity. HIV-infected patients and controls differed significantly in mean usage of eight alpha and eight beta V genes.

This clonotype has ten or more counts. No antigen is known for it. All unsorted peripheral T cells were captured because whole blood was used without fractionation. cDNA was made from about 480 ng RNA using alpha and beta constant primers. Separate chain-specific third strand synthesis with multiplexing indices produced the alpha and beta libraries. Ligation attached cDNA to a 5' RACE adapter that carried a random hexamer and SP2 site. TCRdb independently ran MiXCR on the 5' RACE reads; one entry per CDR3 protein. The table records some 5,000 distinct CDR3 sequences, about 8.2% of them present only once. This CDR3 spans 16 amino acids. Between the trimmed V and J ends, which lost 0 bases and 1 base, there was a span of 13 bases. The germline gives CDR1 SGHKS, CDR2 YYEKEE (reference sequence).

The receptor comes from an adult with HIV infection. The sequences come from blood, collected before antiretroviral therapy. This chain connects TRBV5-5 to TRBJ1-1, with D possibly matching TRBD1 (6 bases). CDR3 in amino acids: CASSLAVDRTNTEAFF. As DNA, the CDR3 is TGTGCCAGCAGCTTGGCCGTTGACAGGACGAACACTGAAGCTTTCTTT.